The rows below give T cell receptor beta chains drawn from one sample of a study of T-cell reconstitution after alpha-beta-depleted transplantation in children. MiXCR was run by TCRdb on the PCR reads, yielding one entry per CDR3 protein. This table holds 500,000 to 600,000 distinct CDR3 sequences, 25% to 30% found once. This specimen was PBMCs, taken before TCRalphabeta/CD19-depleted stem cell transplant. All receptors come from a boy younger than two with Wiskott-Aldrich syndrome, due to receive a stem cell transplant. Each CDR3 is given with its conserved first and last residue. A D gene is named only where the DNA matches it firmly. Rows may omit the clone size; those that give it use once, few, many or a size class.

TRBJ2-2 TRBV9 - few CASSALEGTGELFF TGTGCCAGCAGCGCGCTGGAGGGCACCGGGGAGCTGTTTTTT
TRBJ1-2 TRBV20-1 - - CSADPGHLYGYTF TGCAGTGCCGACCCGGGACACCTCTATGGCTACACCTTC
TRBJ2-1 TRBV27 - - CASSPGSSGPKGGHNEQFF TGTGCCAGCAGTCCAGGGAGCAGCGGTCCGAAGGGGGGGCACAATGAGCAGTTCTTC
TRBJ2-7 TRBV29-1 - - CSVEGGRGFDEQYF TGCAGCGTTGAGGGCGGCAGGGGTTTCGACGAGCAGTACTTC
TRBJ2-7 TRBV20-1 - few CSASSRTSSYEQYF TGCAGTGCATCTAGTCGAACTAGCTCCTACGAGCAGTACTTC
TRBJ2-2 TRBV4-1 TRBD1 - CASSRPGQGGELFF TGCGCCAGCAGCCGTCCGGGACAGGGTGGGGAGCTGTTTTTT
TRBJ2-5 TRBV15 - - CATSREDISEGMETQYF TGTGCCACCAGCAGAGAGGATATTTCGGAAGGGATGGAGACCCAGTACTTC
TRBJ2-1 TRBV12-3/TRBV12-4 - - CASSLAKGGNEQFF TGTGCCAGCAGTTTAGCGAAAGGGGGGAATGAGCAGTTCTTC
TRBJ2-1 TRBV24-1 - - CATSDFRQGTYNEQFF TGTGCCACCAGTGATTTTAGGCAGGGTACCTACAATGAGCAGTTCTTC
TRBJ2-1 TRBV5-1 TRBD1 - CASSLLGQSSYNEQFF TGCGCCAGCAGCTTGCTGGGACAGAGCTCCTACAATGAGCAGTTCTTC
TRBJ1-1 TRBV5-1 TRBD1 - CASRWTTGGTEAFF TGCGCCAGCAGGTGGACTACAGGGGGCACTGAAGCTTTCTTT
TRBJ2-2 TRBV15 TRBD2 - CATSLAGWELFF TGTGCCACCAGCCTAGCGGGATGGGAGCTGTTTTTT
TRBJ2-3 TRBV20-1 - many CSARMADTQYF TGCAGTGCTAGAATGGCAGATACGCAGTATTTT
TRBJ2-1 TRBV7-8 TRBD2 - CASSPSVAGAYNEQFF TGTGCCAGCAGCCCTAGTGTAGCGGGAGCCTACAATGAGCAGTTCTTC
TRBJ1-5 TRBV6-2/TRBV6-3 - - CASSYSRGGGLSNQPQHF TGTGCCAGCAGTTACTCGAGGGGGGGAGGGCTTAGCAATCAGCCCCAGCATTTT
TRBJ2-5 TRBV12-3/TRBV12-4 TRBD1 - CASRGQGSFFRF TGTGCCAGCAGGGGACAGGGGAGTTTTTTTCGCTTC
TRBJ1-2 TRBV10-3 - - CAFSAGGPNYGYTF TGTGCCTTCAGCGCCGGGGGTCCTAACTATGGCTACACCTTC
TRBJ2-1 TRBV1 - - CTSSLLASSYNEQFF TGCACCAGCAGTCTACTAGCGTCCTCCTACAATGAGCAGTTCTTC
TRBJ1-3 TRBV3-1 - - CASSQVAGNTIYF TGTGCCAGCAGCCAAGTTGCTGGAAACACCATATATTTT
TRBJ2-7 TRBV7-8 - - CASSPRTPNSYEQYF TGTGCCAGCAGCCCCCGGACACCCAATTCCTACGAGCAGTACTTC
TRBJ2-5 TRBV20-1 TRBD2 few CSARGGAGGRETQYF TGCAGTGCTAGAGGTGGGGCGGGAGGTCGTGAGACCCAGTACTTC
TRBJ2-3 TRBV6-1 - - CANGGPATDTQYF TGTGCCAATGGGGGACCGGCGACAGATACGCAGTATTTT
TRBJ2-2 TRBV20-1 - few CSARGGCGELFF TGCAGTGCTAGAGGGGGTTGCGGGGAGCTGTTTTTT
TRBJ2-5 TRBV3-1 - - CASRQEGDQETQYF TGTGCCAGCAGGCAAGAAGGGGACCAAGAGACCCAGTACTTC
TRBJ2-7 TRBV7-2 TRBD1 - CASSLAGQGIFRYF TGTGCCAGCAGCTTAGCCGGACAGGGGATCTTTCGGTACTTC
TRBJ2-2 TRBV2 - - CASSEALKAGELFF TGTGCCAGCAGTGAAGCGCTAAAGGCCGGGGAGCTGTTTTTT
TRBJ2-7 TRBV28 - - CASSHTRRDTYEQYF TGTGCCAGCAGTCACACTAGAAGGGATACCTACGAGCAGTACTTC
TRBJ2-3 TRBV5-1 - once CASCLILGEVADTQYF TGCGCCAGCTGTCTGATATTGGGCGAGGTGGCAGATACGCAGTATTTT
TRBJ2-7 TRBV7-9 - few CASTRGDSYEQYF TGTGCCAGCACTCGAGGGGATTCCTACGAGCAGTACTTC
TRBJ2-2 TRBV29-1 - - CSVGGAKFPNTGELFF TGCAGCGTTGGCGGGGCCAAGTTTCCGAACACCGGGGAGCTGTTTTTT
TRBJ2-1 TRBV5-1 TRBD2 - CASSLAGGTAYGNEQFF TGCGCCAGCAGCTTGGCGGGAGGCACAGCTTACGGCAATGAGCAGTTCTTC
TRBJ2-7 TRBV7-2 TRBD1 few CASSSDRGAYEQYF TGTGCCAGCAGCTCAGACAGGGGAGCCTACGAGCAGTACTTC
TRBJ2-1 TRBV28 - few CASSLTPDNEQFF TGTGCCAGCAGTCTCACCCCGGACAATGAGCAGTTCTTC
TRBJ2-1 TRBV29-1 TRBD1 few CSVPRQGTRDEQFF TGCAGCGTACCCCGACAGGGGACGAGGGATGAGCAGTTCTTC
TRBJ1-6 TRBV4-2 - - CASQDPENSPLHF TGTGCCAGCCAAGATCCGGAAAATTCACCCCTCCACTTT
TRBJ2-3 TRBV5-1 TRBD2 few CASSLRAGVNTQYF TGCGCCAGCAGCTTGCGGGCGGGAGTGAATACGCAGTATTTT
TRBJ2-7 TRBV7-6 - - CASSTRKASFYEQYF TGTGCCAGCAGCACCCGGAAGGCCTCTTTCTACGAGCAGTACTTC
TRBJ2-3 TRBV12-3/TRBV12-4 TRBD2 - CASSLGRRAAAGVITDTQYF TGTGCCAGCAGTTTAGGTCGTCGGGCGGCGGCGGGAGTGATCACAGATACGCAGTATTTT
TRBJ2-5 TRBV5-1 - few CASSRFTGWQETQYF TGCGCCAGCAGCCGCTTTACAGGGTGGCAAGAGACCCAGTACTTC
TRBJ2-2 TRBV6-1 - few CANTDSNTGELFF TGTGCCAATACGGACAGTAACACCGGGGAGCTGTTTTTT
TRBJ2-1 TRBV18 - few CASSPQRVGQIGDEQFF TGTGCCAGCTCACCACAAAGGGTCGGCCAAATTGGGGATGAGCAGTTCTTC
TRBJ2-2 TRBV28 - - CASGGLSTGELFF TGTGCCAGCGGGGGACTCAGCACCGGGGAGCTGTTTTTT
TRBJ2-7 TRBV14 - - CASSHARYEQYF TGTGCCAGCAGCCATGCTAGATACGAGCAGTACTTC
TRBJ1-2 TRBV20-1 TRBD1 - CSAGTANYGYTF TGCAGTGCTGGGACAGCTAACTATGGCTACACCTTC
TRBJ2-5 TRBV7-3 - - CASSPHGGQETQYF TGTGCCAGCAGCCCTCACGGGGGCCAAGAGACCCAGTACTTC
TRBJ2-5 TRBV10-3 TRBD1 - CAIRAPGQDQETQYF TGTGCCATCCGCGCCCCAGGACAGGACCAAGAGACCCAGTACTTC
TRBJ1-2 TRBV25-1 - - CASSVGSSYGYTF TGTGCCAGCAGTGTGGGGAGTAGCTATGGCTACACCTTC
TRBJ2-2 TRBV24-1 - - CATSDDTGELFF TGTGCCACCAGTGATGACACCGGGGAGCTGTTTTTT
TRBJ2-1 TRBV15 - few CATSKTRVPYNEQFF TGTGCCACCAGCAAGACAAGGGTTCCCTACAATGAGCAGTTCTTC
TRBJ2-5 TRBV20-1 TRBD1 - CSAETQGAGQETQYF TGCAGTGCTGAGACCCAGGGGGCCGGGCAAGAGACCCAGTACTTC
TRBJ2-1 TRBV20-1 - few CSAIGRPGMDEQFF TGCAGTGCTATTGGGAGGCCCGGGATGGATGAGCAGTTCTTC
TRBJ2-7 TRBV4-1 TRBD2 - CASSQGLAGDYEQYF TGCGCCAGCAGCCAAGGACTAGCGGGTGATTACGAGCAGTACTTC
TRBJ2-1 TRBV20-1 TRBD2 - CSARDGPGGPGPFF TGCAGTGCTAGAGATGGGCCGGGAGGGCCTGGTCCGTTCTTC
TRBJ2-5 TRBV7-8 TRBD2 few CASSQHSGIGETQYF TGTGCCAGCAGCCAACACAGCGGGATCGGGGAGACCCAGTACTTC
TRBJ2-1 TRBV11-2 TRBD2 few CASSIKGVAGGRDYEQFF TGTGCCAGCAGCATTAAGGGGGTAGCGGGAGGGAGAGACTATGAGCAGTTCTTC
TRBJ2-1 TRBV21-1 - few CASSKDCNNEQFF TGTGCCAGCAGTAAGGACTGTAACAATGAGCAGTTCTTC
TRBJ2-3 TRBV5-5 - once CASSFPFRLGTDTQYF TGTGCCAGCAGCTTTCCGTTTAGACTGGGCACAGATACGCAGTATTTT
TRBJ2-7 TRBV10-3 - - CAISERRDDYEQYF TGTGCCATCAGTGAAAGACGGGACGACTACGAGCAGTACTTC
TRBJ1-6 TRBV30 - few CAWDQGFNSPLHF TGTGCCTGGGATCAGGGGTTTAATTCACCCCTCCACTTT